This T cell receptor (beta chain) was sequenced during a study of T cell responses to AZD1222 COVID-19 vaccine. V dropped 0 bases and J dropped 5 bases, with 12 bases sitting between them. Germline CDR1 reads SGHDT; CDR2 reads YYEEEE. This CDR3 region has 15 residues. Study findings and constraints: Targeting of unmutated variant regions was reportedly seen in nearly half of spike-specific TCRs.

On this clone: What it binds is unknown.

This table comes from immunoSEQ multiplex PCR, and its TCRdb copy is limited to in-frame clones, with some not included. This sample has about 72,000 clones, with 89% found just once. V and J are TRBV5-6 and TRBJ1-3; D is ambiguous. This TCR derives from an adult who received the AZD1222 COVID-19 vaccine. The sequences come from peripheral blood, collected 28 days after the second AZD1222 dose. CDR3 in amino acids: CASSLVSGWRNTIYF. The CDR3 nucleotides are TGTGCCAGCAGCTTGGTATCGGGTTGGAGAAACACCATATATTTT.